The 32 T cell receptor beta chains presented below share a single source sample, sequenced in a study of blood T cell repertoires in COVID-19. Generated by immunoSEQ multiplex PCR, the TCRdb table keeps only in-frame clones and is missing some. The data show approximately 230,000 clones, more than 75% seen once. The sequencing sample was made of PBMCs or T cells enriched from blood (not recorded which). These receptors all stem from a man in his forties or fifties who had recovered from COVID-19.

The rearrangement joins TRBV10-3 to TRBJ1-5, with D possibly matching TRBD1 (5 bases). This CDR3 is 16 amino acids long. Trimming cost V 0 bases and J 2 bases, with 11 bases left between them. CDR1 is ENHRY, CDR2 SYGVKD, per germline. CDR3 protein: CAISESLGRGNQPQHF. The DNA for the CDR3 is TGTGCCATCAGTGAGTCCTTGGGGCGAGGCAATCAGCCCCAGCATTTT.

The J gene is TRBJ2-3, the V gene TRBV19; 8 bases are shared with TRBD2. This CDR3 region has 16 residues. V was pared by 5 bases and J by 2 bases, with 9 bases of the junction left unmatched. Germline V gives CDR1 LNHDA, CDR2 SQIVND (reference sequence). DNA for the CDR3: TGTGCCAGTAGTTTCAACGGGGGGGGAAACACAGATACGCAGTATTTT. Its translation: CASSFNGGGNTDTQYF. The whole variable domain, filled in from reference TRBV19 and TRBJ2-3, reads DGGITQSPKYLFRKEGQNVTLSCEQNLNHDAMYWYRQDPGQGLRLIYYSQIVNDFQKGDIAEGYSVSREKKESFPLTVTSAQKNPTAFYLCASSFNGGGNTDTQYFGPGTRLTVL.

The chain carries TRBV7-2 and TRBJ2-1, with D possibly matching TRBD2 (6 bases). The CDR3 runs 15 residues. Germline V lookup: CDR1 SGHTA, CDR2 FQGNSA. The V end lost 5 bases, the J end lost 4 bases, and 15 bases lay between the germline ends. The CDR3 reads CASSRNPGEYNEQFF. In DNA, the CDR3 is TGTGCCAGCAGCCGGAACCCGGGGGAATACAATGAGCAGTTCTTC. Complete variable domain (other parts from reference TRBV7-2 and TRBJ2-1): GAGVSQSPSNKVTEKGKDVELRCDPISGHTALYWYRQSLGQGLEFLIYFQGNSAPDKSGLPSDRFSAERTGGSVSTLTIQRTQQEDSAVYLCASSRNPGEYNEQFFGPGTRLTVL.

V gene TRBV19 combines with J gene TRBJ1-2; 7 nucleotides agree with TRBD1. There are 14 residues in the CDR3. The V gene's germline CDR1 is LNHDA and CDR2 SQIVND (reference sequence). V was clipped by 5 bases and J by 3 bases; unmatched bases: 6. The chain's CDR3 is CASSQRDRDYGYTF. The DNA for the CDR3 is TGTGCCAGTAGTCAACGGGACAGAGACTATGGCTACACCTTC.

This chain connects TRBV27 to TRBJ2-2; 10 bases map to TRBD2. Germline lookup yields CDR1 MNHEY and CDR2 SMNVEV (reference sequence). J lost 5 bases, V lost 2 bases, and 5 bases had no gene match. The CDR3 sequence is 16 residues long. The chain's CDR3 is CASSLLAGVGTGELFF. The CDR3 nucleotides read TGTGCCAGCAGTTTACTAGCGGGAGTAGGTACCGGGGAGCTGTTTTTT.

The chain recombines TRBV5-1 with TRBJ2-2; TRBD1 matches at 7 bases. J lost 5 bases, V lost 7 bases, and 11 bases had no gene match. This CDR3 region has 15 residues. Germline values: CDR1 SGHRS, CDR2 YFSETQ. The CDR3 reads CASRPPGQRTGELFF. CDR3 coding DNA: TGCGCCAGCCGGCCCCCGGGACAGCGAACCGGGGAGCTGTTTTTT.

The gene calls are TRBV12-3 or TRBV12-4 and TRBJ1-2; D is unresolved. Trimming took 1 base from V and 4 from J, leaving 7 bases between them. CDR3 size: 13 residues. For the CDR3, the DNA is TGTGCCAGCAGTTTAGGGCCGGGCTATGGCTACACCTTC. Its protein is CASSLGPGYGYTF.

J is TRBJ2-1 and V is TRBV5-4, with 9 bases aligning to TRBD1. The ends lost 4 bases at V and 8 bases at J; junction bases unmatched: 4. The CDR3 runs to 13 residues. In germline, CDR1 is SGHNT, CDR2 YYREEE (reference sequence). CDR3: CASSGTGFDEQFF. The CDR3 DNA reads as TGTGCCAGCAGCGGGACAGGGTTCGATGAGCAGTTCTTC.

DNA for the CDR3: TGTGCCTGGAGTCCGGGACAGGGAACCACTGAAGCTTTCTTT. Encoded protein: CAWSPGQGTTEAFF. The chain uses TRBV30 and TRBJ1-1; 9 nucleotides agree with TRBD1. The CDR3 runs to 14 residues. The V gene's germline CDR1 is GTSNPN and CDR2 SVGIG (reference sequence). The V and J ends lost 2 bases and 4 bases, in that order; junction bases with no gene match: 5.

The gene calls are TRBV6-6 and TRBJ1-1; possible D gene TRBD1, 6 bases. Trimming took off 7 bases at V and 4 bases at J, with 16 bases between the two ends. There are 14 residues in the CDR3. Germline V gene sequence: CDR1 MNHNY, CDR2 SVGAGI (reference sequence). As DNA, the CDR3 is TGTGCCAGCAATCCCTCAGGGGTGGCCACTGAAGCTTTCTTT. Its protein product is CASNPSGVATEAFF.

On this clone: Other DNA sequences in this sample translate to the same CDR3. The CDR3 nucleotides are TGTGCCAGCTCGCCTGGGGGGGACACTGAAGCTTTCTTT. Translating gives CASSPGGDTEAFF. The V gene is TRBV18, the J gene TRBJ1-1, with D tentatively TRBD1 (5 bases). Germline CDR1 is KGHSH and CDR2 is LQKENI. The CDR3 covers 13 residues. Trimming removed 6 bases from V and 3 bases from J, with 11 bases in between. Using reference TRBV18 and TRBJ1-1 for the parts outside the CDR3, the full variable domain is NAGVMQNPRHLVRRRGQEARLRCSPMKGHSHVYWYRQLPEEGLKFMVYLQKENIIDESGMPKERFSAEFPKEGPSILRIQQVVRGDSAAYFCASSPGGDTEAFFGQGTRLTVV.

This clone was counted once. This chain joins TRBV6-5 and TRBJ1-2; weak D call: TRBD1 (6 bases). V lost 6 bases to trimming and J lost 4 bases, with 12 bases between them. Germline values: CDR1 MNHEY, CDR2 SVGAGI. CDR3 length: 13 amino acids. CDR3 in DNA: TGTGCCAGCAGCGAGGACAGCCTCTATGGCTACACCTTC. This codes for CASSEDSLYGYTF.

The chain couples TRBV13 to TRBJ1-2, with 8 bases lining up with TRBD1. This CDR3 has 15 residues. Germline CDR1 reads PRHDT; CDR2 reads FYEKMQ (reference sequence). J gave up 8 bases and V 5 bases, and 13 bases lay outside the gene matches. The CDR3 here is CASSGGDQGARGYTF. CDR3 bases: TGTGCCAGCAGCGGTGGGGACCAGGGGGCGCGAGGCTACACCTTC.

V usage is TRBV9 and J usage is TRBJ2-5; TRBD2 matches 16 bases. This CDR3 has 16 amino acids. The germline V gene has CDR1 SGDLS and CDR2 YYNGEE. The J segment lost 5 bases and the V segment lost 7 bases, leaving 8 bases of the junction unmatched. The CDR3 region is CASAGTSGGAWETQYF. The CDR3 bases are TGTGCCAGCGCCGGGACTAGCGGGGGGGCGTGGGAGACCCAGTACTTC.

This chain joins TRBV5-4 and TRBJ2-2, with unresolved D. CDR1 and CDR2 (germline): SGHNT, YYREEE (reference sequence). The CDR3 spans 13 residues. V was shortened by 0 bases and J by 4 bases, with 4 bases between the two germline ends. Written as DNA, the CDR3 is TGTGCCAGCAGCTTGGGTATCACCGGGGAGCTGTTTTTT. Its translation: CASSLGITGELFF.

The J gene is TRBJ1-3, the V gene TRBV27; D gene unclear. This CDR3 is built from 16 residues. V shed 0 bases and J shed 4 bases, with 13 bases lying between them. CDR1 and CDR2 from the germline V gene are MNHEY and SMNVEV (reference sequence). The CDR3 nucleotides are TGTGCCAGCAGTTTATCCGGCGCGACGGGGGGAAACACCATATATTTT. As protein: CASSLSGATGGNTIYF.

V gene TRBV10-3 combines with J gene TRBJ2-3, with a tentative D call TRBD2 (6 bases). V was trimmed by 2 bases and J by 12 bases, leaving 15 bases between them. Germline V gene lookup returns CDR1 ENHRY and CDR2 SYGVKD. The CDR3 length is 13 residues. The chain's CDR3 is CAISERSGETQYF. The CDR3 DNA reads TGTGCCATCAGTGAGAGGTCGGGGGAGACTCAGTATTTT.

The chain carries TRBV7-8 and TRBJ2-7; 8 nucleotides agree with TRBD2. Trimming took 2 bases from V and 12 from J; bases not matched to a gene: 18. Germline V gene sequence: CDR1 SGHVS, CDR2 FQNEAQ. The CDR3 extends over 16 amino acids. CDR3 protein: CASSLFSGGVPPIRYF. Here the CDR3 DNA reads TGTGCCAGCAGCTTATTCTCGGGGGGGGTCCCCCCGATACGGTACTTC.

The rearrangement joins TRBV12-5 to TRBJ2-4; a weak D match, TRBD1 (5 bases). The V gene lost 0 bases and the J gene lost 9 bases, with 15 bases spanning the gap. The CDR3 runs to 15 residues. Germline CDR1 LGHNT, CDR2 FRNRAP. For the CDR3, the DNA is TGTGCTAGTGGTTTGGTAATAGACAGTGGAACCATTCAGTACTTC. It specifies CASGLVIDSGTIQYF.

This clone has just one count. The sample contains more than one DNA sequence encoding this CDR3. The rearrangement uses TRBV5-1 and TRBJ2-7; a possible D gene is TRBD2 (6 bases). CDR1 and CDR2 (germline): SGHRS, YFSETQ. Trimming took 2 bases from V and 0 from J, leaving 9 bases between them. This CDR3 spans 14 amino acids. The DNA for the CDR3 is TGCGCCAGCAGCTTAGGAGGGAGCTCCTACGAGCAGTACTTC. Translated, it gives CASSLGGSSYEQYF. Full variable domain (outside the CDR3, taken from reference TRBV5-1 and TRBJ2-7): KAGVTQTPRYLIKTRGQQVTLSCSPISGHRSVSWYQQTPGQGLQFLFEYFSETQRNKGNFPGRFSGRQFSNSRSEMNVSTLELGDSALYLCASSLGGSSYEQYFGPGTRLTVT.

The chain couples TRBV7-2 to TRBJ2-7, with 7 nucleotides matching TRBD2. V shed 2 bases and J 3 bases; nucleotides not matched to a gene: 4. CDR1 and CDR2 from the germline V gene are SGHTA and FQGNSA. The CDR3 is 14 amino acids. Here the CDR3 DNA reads TGTGCCAGCAGCTTATCCGGGGACTACTACGAGCAGTACTTC. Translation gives CASSLSGDYYEQYF.

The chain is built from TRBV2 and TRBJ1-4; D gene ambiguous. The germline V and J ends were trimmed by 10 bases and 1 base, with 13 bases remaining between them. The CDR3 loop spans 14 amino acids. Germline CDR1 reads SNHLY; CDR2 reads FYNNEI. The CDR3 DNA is TGTGCCACTATCAGGTCACGAACTAATGAAAAACTGTTTTTT. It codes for CATIRSRTNEKLFF.

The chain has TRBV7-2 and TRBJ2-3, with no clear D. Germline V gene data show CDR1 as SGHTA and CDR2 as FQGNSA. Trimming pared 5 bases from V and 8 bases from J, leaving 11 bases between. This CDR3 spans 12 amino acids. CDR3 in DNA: TGTGCCAGCAGCCCCGTTCCAGGTACGCAGTATTTT. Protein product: CASSPVPGTQYF.

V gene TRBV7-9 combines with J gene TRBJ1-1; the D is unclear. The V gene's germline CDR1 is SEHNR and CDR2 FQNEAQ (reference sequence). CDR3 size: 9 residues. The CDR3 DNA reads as TGTCGGGGGAACACTGAAGCTTTCTTT. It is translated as CRGNTEAFF.

CDR3 sequence: CASSELGQETQYF. The CDR3 region has the DNA TGCGCCAGCAGCGAACTAGGCCAAGAGACCCAGTACTTC. The chain couples TRBV5-1 to TRBJ2-5, with a tentative D call TRBD2 (5 bases). This CDR3 region has 13 residues. With 4 bases removed from V and 1 base from J, the gap between germline ends came to 8 bases. From germline, CDR1 is SGHRS and CDR2 YFSETQ.

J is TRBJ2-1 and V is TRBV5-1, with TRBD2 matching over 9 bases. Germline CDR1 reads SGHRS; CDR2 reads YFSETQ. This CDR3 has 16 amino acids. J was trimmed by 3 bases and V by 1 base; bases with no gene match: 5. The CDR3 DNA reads TGCGCCAGCAGCTTGTCAGCGGGAGGCGTCTACAATGAGCAGTTCTTC. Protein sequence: CASSLSAGGVYNEQFF.

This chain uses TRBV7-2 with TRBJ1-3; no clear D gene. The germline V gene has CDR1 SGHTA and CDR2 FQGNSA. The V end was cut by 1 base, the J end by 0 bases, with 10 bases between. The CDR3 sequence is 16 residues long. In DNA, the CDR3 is TGTGCCAGCAGCTTAGTTTTCGCGCCCTCTGGAAACACCATATATTTT. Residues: CASSLVFAPSGNTIYF.

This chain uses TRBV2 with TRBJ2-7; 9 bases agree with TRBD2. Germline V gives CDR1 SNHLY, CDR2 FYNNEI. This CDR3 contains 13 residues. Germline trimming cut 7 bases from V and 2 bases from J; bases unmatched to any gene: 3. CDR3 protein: CASNAGGPYEQYF. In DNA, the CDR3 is TGTGCCAGCAACGCGGGAGGGCCCTACGAGCAGTACTTC.

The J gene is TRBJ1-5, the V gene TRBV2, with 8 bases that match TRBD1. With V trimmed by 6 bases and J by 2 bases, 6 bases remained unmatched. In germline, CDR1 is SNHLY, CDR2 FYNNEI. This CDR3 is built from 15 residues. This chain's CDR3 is CASSAQGGGNQPQHF. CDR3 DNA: TGTGCCAGCAGCGCACAGGGGGGGGGCAATCAGCCCCAGCATTTT.

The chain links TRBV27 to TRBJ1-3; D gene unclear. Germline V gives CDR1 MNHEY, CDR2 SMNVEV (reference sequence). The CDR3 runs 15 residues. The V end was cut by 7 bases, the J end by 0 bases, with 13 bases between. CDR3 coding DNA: TGTGCCAGCACCCTTACAGATTTCTCTGGAAACACCATATATTTT. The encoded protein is CASTLTDFSGNTIYF.

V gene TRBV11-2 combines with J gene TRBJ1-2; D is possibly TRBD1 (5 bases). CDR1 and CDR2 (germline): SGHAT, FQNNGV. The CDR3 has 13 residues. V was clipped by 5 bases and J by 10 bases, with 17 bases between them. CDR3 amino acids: CASSAIGGVDYTF. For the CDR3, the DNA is TGTGCCAGCAGCGCCATTGGAGGGGTGGACTACACCTTC.

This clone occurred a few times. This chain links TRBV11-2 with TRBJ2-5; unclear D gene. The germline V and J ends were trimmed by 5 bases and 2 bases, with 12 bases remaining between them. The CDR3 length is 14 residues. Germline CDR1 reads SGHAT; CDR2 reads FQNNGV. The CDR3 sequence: CASSLERVQETQYF. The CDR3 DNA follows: TGTGCCAGCAGCCTTGAACGGGTTCAAGAGACCCAGTACTTC.